Listed below are T cell receptor beta chains from one sample, sequenced in a study of blood T cell repertoires in COVID-19. Profiled with immunoSEQ multiplex PCR; TCRdb holds only in-frame clones, not every one. The table records approximately 68,000 clones, approximately 89% of them present only once. Sequencing was done on a sample of peripheral blood. The receptors here all came from a woman of 80 years or more with active or convalescent COVID-19. Both conserved end residues are part of each CDR3. The D gene is left open where the match is weak. For some rows the clone size is stated as once, few or many, or as a class when expanded; others skip it.

V gene	clone size	D gene	J gene	CDR3 protein	CDR3 DNA
TRBV2	NA	TRBD1	TRBJ1-5	CASSPDRASNQPQHF	TGTGCCAGCAGTCCTGACAGGGCCAGCAATCAGCCCCAGCATTTT
TRBV27	NA	NA	TRBJ1-5	CASSYGVRQPQHF	TGTGCCAGCAGTTACGGTGTCCGGCAGCCCCAGCATTTT
TRBV6-2/TRBV6-3	NA	NA	TRBJ2-7	CASSYRGLDEQYF	TGTGCCAGCAGTTACAGGGGATTGGACGAGCAGTACTTC
TRBV10-3	NA	NA	TRBJ2-3	CAISTQAGRWSTDTQYF	TGTGCCATCAGTACTCAAGCGGGTCGATGGAGCACAGATACGCAGTATTTT
TRBV30	NA	TRBD2	TRBJ2-1	CAWSVERGGRGNEQFF	TGTGCCTGGAGTGTCGAGCGGGGGGGCCGGGGCAATGAGCAGTTCTTC
TRBV9	NA	NA	TRBJ2-5	CASSVGGGERETQYF	TGTGCCAGCAGCGTAGGAGGGGGTGAGCGCGAGACCCAGTACTTC
TRBV9	once	NA	TRBJ1-3	CASSVGTGNTIYF	TGTGCCAGCAGCGTCGGTACTGGAAACACCATATATTTT
TRBV27	NA	NA	TRBJ2-1	CASSPLGSSYNEQFF	TGTGCCAGCAGTCCCCTGGGCAGCTCCTACAATGAGCAGTTCTTC
TRBV3-1/TRBV3-2	NA	TRBD2	TRBJ2-7	CASSSSGGSEQYF	TGTGCCAGCAGCTCTTCGGGGGGTTCCGAGCAGTACTTC
TRBV7-3	NA	TRBD1	TRBJ1-2	CASSLRRLGDRRLGLGGYTF	TGTGCCAGCAGCTTAAGGAGGCTGGGGGACAGGCGACTGGGATTGGGAGGCTACACCTTC
TRBV5-8	NA	NA	TRBJ2-1	CASSLGSVSYNEQFF	TGTGCCAGCAGCTTGGGGTCGGTTTCCTACAATGAGCAGTTCTTC
TRBV10-3	NA	TRBD1	TRBJ1-2	CAISTPGQGSGYTF	TGTGCCATCAGTACCCCGGGACAGGGATCTGGCTACACCTTC
TRBV9	NA	NA	TRBJ2-5	CASSVGRQAGLSETQYF	TGTGCCAGCAGCGTAGGTCGTCAGGCTGGACTATCGGAGACCCAGTACTTC
TRBV6-1	NA	NA	TRBJ2-6	CASSELGRGSGANVLTF	TGTGCCAGCAGTGAGTTAGGCAGGGGATCTGGGGCCAACGTCCTGACTTTC
TRBV19	NA	NA	TRBJ1-2	CASSELGRRLYGYTF	TGTGCCAGTAGTGAACTGGGGCGCCGGCTCTATGGCTACACCTTC
TRBV18	once	NA	TRBJ1-2	CASSPPNGGQGYGYTF	TGTGCCAGCTCACCACCGAACGGGGGGCAGGGCTATGGCTACACCTTC
TRBV11-2	NA	NA	TRBJ1-5	CASSFLGEGSNQPQHF	TGTGCCAGCAGCTTCCTCGGTGAGGGTAGCAATCAGCCCCAGCATTTT
TRBV3-1/TRBV3-2	NA	NA	TRBJ2-1	CASSQGRGLRVF	TGTGCCAGCAGCCAAGGTCGCGGACTGCGGGTCTTC
TRBV7-2	NA	TRBD2	TRBJ2-5	CASSLGSGGSGETQYF	TGTGCCAGCAGCTTAGGGAGCGGGGGGAGCGGAGAGACCCAGTACTTC
TRBV7-9	few	NA	TRBJ2-7	CASSLQGYEQYF	TGTGCCAGCAGCCTACAGGGATACGAGCAGTACTTC
TRBV3-1/TRBV3-2	NA	TRBD2	TRBJ2-1	CASSQDIGTSEQFF	TGTGCCAGCAGCCAAGATATCGGGACTAGCGAGCAGTTCTTC
TRBV7-2	NA	NA	TRBJ2-1	CASSVTGRHHNEQFF	TGTGCCAGCAGCGTAACTGGCAGGCACCACAATGAGCAGTTCTTC
TRBV5-1	NA	NA	TRBJ2-7	CASSLTSYEQYF	TGCGCCAGCAGCTTGACATCCTACGAGCAGTACTTC
TRBV24-1	NA	NA	TRBJ1-2	CATSDSTAENYGYTF	TGTGCCACCAGTGATTCGACAGCAGAGAATTATGGCTACACCTTC
TRBV6-4	NA	TRBD1	TRBJ1-2	CASSDTPLGTGNGYTF	TGTGCCAGCAGTGATACCCCCCTAGGGACAGGGAACGGCTACACCTTC
TRBV19	once	NA	TRBJ2-2	CASSITTGELFF	TGTGCCAGTAGTATAACTACCGGGGAGCTGTTTTTT
TRBV7-2	NA	NA	TRBJ2-3	CASSLRSGVTDTQYF	TGTGCCAGCAGCTTAAGGTCCGGAGTCACAGATACGCAGTATTTT
TRBV11-3	NA	TRBD2	TRBJ2-5	CASSPSYGSRGGAEETQYF	TGTGCCAGCAGCCCATCGTATGGTAGTCGCGGGGGGGCTGAAGAGACCCAGTACTTC
TRBV29-1	NA	NA	TRBJ2-7	CSVEVTGSDEQYF	TGCAGCGTTGAAGTAACAGGGTCGGACGAGCAGTACTTC
TRBV25-1	NA	TRBD1	TRBJ2-1	CASRAGTGYNEQFF	TGTGCCAGCAGAGCCGGGACAGGTTACAATGAGCAGTTCTTC
TRBV18	NA	NA	TRBJ1-2	CASSPGQIPNYGYTF	TGTGCCAGCTCACCTGGGCAGATCCCTAACTATGGCTACACCTTC
TRBV10-3	few	NA	TRBJ2-7	CAISEPGSAGNIYEQYF	TGTGCCATCAGTGAGCCCGGGTCGGCCGGAAACATCTACGAGCAGTACTTC
TRBV7-9	NA	NA	TRBJ2-1	CASSLGLLLGYNEQFF	TGTGCCAGCAGCTTGGGACTCCTGCTGGGCTACAATGAGCAGTTCTTC
TRBV7-2	once	TRBD1	TRBJ2-3	CASRLDRGRTDTQYF	TGTGCCAGCAGACTCGACAGGGGGCGAACAGATACGCAGTATTTT
TRBV4-3	few	NA	TRBJ2-2	CASGRQVSNTGELFF	TGCGCCAGCGGCCGACAGGTGTCGAACACCGGGGAGCTGTTTTTT
TRBV2	NA	NA	TRBJ2-2	CASSEALLGIDRNTGELFF	TGTGCCAGCAGTGAAGCGCTTCTAGGAATAGACAGAAACACCGGGGAGCTGTTTTTT
TRBV19	NA	TRBD1	TRBJ1-2	CASSRQGSYGYTF	TGTGCCAGTAGTAGACAGGGGTCCTATGGCTACACCTTC
TRBV12-5	NA	TRBD1	TRBJ1-2	CASGHGTGVGYTF	TGTGCTAGTGGACACGGGACAGGCGTTGGCTACACCTTC
TRBV19	NA	NA	TRBJ1-4	CASSIREGGTEKLFF	TGTGCCAGTAGTATTAGGGAGGGGGGTACCGAAAAACTGTTTTTT
TRBV9	NA	TRBD2	TRBJ2-5	CASSVGAGGYEETQYF	TGTGCCAGCAGCGTAGGAGCGGGGGGTTATGAAGAGACCCAGTACTTC
TRBV4-3	NA	TRBD1	TRBJ1-2	CASSQDKEGALLDGYTF	TGCGCCAGCAGCCAAGATAAGGAGGGGGCGCTTTTGGATGGCTACACCTTC
TRBV6-5	NA	NA	TRBJ1-6	CASKRDVGSPLHF	TGTGCCAGCAAGCGGGACGTCGGATCACCCCTCCACTTT
TRBV28	few	NA	TRBJ1-3	CASSPTGSRNTIYF	TGTGCCAGCTCACCAACCGGGTCTCGAAACACCATATATTTT
TRBV6-4	NA	NA	TRBJ2-7	CASSDYPPSYEQYF	TGTGCCAGCAGTGACTATCCTCCCTCCTACGAGCAGTACTTC
TRBV19	NA	TRBD1	TRBJ1-6	CATSTGIDSPLHF	TGTGCCACTTCGACAGGGATAGATTCACCCCTCCACTTT
TRBV27	NA	TRBD1	TRBJ2-7	CASSDRGIHEQYF	TGTGCCTCGTCGGACAGGGGGATTCACGAGCAGTACTTC
TRBV19	once	TRBD1	TRBJ2-3	CASNQGAHQDTQYF	TGTGCCAGTAATCAGGGGGCGCATCAAGATACGCAGTATTTT
TRBV27	NA	NA	TRBJ1-2	CASSFGGTIRDGYTF	TGTGCCAGCAGTTTCGGGGGGACAATCAGGGATGGCTACACCTTC
TRBV6-5	NA	NA	TRBJ1-1	CASSKDSEAFF	TGTGCCAGCAGTAAGGACAGTGAAGCTTTCTTT
TRBV2	NA	TRBD1	TRBJ2-3	CASTLMRSGQGITDTQYF	TGTGCCAGCACCCTGATGAGATCGGGACAGGGGATAACAGATACGCAGTATTTT
TRBV18	NA	NA	TRBJ2-7	CASSPGTGTYEQYF	TGTGCCAGCTCACCGGGAACAGGTACCTACGAGCAGTACTTC
TRBV5-6	NA	TRBD2	TRBJ2-1	CASSIYSGGTSYNEQFF	TGTGCCAGCAGCATCTATAGCGGGGGGACCTCCTACAATGAGCAGTTCTTC
TRBV14	NA	TRBD2	TRBJ2-3	CASSQQTSGGTDTQYF	TGTGCCAGCAGCCAACAGACTAGCGGGGGCACAGATACGCAGTATTTT